This T cell receptor beta chain was sequenced for a study of blood T cell repertoires in COVID-19. Study summary: T cells, B-cell-depleted T cells, or PBMCs provided the cDNA or gDNA that served as material.

Seattle cases were enrolled at active infection and followed longitudinally. Method: immunoSEQ multiplex PCR; TCRdb's copy keeps in-frame clones and lacks some. This repertoire shows 250,000 or so clones, 70% to 90% found once; its top ten account for approximately 5.1%. Sequenced: peripheral blood. This TCR was recovered from a woman in her sixties or seventies with COVID-19, enrolled during active disease.

The CDR3 DNA follows: TGTGCCAGCAGTTCCCCTCTAGCGCGCGACTACAATGAGCAGTTCTTC. It translates to CASSSPLARDYNEQFF. This sequence joins TRBV28 and TRBJ2-1; possible D gene TRBD2, 6 bases. From germline, CDR1 is MDHEN and CDR2 SYDVKM. V lost 4 bases to trimming and J lost 3 bases, with 16 bases between them. CDR3 size: 16 residues.